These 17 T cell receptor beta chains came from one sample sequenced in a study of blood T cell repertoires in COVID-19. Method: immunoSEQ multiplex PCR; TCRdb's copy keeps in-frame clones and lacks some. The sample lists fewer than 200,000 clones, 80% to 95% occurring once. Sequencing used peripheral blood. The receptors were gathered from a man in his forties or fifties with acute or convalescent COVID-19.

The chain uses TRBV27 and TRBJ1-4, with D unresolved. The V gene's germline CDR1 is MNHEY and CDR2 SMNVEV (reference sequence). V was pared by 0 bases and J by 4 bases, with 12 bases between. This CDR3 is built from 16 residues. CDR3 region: CASSLSLGDINEKLFF. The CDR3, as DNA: TGTGCCAGCAGTTTATCCCTCGGTGACATTAATGAAAAACTGTTTTTT.

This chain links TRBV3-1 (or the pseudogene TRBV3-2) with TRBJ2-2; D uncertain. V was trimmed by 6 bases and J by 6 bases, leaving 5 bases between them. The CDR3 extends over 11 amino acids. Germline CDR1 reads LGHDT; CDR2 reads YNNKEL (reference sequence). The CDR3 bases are TGTGCCAGCAGATCAGCCGGGGAGCTGTTTTTT. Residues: CASRSAGELFF.

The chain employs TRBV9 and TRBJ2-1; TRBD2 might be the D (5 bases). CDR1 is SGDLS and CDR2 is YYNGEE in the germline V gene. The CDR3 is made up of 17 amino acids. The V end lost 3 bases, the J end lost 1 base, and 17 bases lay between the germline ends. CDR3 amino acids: CASSDPSAGRSYNEQFF. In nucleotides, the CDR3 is TGTGCCAGCAGCGACCCGTCGGCGGGTCGTTCCTACAATGAGCAGTTCTTC.

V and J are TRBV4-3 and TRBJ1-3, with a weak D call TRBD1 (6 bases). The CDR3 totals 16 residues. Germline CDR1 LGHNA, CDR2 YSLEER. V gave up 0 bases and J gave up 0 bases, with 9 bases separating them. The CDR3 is CASSQDRTASGNTIYF. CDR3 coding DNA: TGCGCCAGCAGCCAAGATAGGACAGCCTCTGGAAACACCATATATTTT.

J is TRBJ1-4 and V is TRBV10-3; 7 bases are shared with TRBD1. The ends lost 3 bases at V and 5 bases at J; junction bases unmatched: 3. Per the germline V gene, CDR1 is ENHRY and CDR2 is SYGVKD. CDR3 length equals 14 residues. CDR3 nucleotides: TGTGCCATCAGTGACAGGGGGTGGAATGAAAAACTGTTTTTT. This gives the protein CAISDRGWNEKLFF.

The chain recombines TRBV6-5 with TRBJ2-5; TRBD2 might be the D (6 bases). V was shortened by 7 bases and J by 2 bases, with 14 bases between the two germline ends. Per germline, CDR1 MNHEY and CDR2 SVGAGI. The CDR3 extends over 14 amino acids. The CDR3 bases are TGTGCCAGCATAAGGGGCGGGGTGCAAGAGACCCAGTACTTC. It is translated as CASIRGGVQETQYF.

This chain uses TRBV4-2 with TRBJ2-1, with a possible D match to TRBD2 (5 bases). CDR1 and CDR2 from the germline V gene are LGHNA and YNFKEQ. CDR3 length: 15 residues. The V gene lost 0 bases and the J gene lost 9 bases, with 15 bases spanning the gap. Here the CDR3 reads CASSQDLSLGSEQFF. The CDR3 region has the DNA TGTGCCAGCAGCCAAGATCTCTCCCTAGGGAGTGAGCAGTTCTTC.

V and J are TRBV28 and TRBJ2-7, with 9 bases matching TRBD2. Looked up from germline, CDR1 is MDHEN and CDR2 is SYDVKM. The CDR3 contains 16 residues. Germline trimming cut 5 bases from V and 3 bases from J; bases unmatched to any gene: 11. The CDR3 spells CASSRVSGSYSYEQYF. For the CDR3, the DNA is TGTGCCAGCAGTCGTGTTAGCGGGAGCTATAGCTACGAGCAGTACTTC.

The CDR3 region has the DNA TGTGCCAGCAGCTTACCTTCAAGGGGGCTCTACGAGCAGTACTTC. Residues: CASSLPSRGLYEQYF. The chain has TRBV7-9 and TRBJ2-7; TRBD1 agrees at 7 bases. V lost 2 bases and J lost 3; bases outside the gene matches: 7. The V gene's germline CDR1 is SEHNR and CDR2 FQNEAQ (reference sequence). This CDR3 is 15 amino acids long. The whole variable domain, filled in from reference TRBV7-9 and TRBJ2-7, reads DTGVSQNPRHKITKRGQNVTFRCDPISEHNRLYWYRQTLGQGPEFLTYFQNEAQLEKSRLLSDRFSAERPKGSFSTLEIQRTEQGDSAMYLCASSLPSRGLYEQYFGPGTRLTVT.

The CDR3 bases are TGTGCCAGCAGGGGGGGAGCGGAAGAGACCCAGTACTTC. Protein sequence: CASRGGAEETQYF. The chain employs TRBV3-1 (or the pseudogene TRBV3-2) and TRBJ2-5; a weak D match, TRBD2 (6 bases). CDR1 LGHDT and CDR2 YNNKEL come from the germline V gene (reference sequence). The V and J ends lost 6 bases and 3 bases respectively, with 11 bases between them. The length of the CDR3 is 13 residues.

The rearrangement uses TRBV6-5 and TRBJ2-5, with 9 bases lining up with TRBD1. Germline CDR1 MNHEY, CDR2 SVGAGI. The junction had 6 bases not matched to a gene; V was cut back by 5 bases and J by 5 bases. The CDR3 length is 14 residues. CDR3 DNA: TGTGCCAGCAGTCCCACAGGGGGCCAGGAGACCCAGTACTTC. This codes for CASSPTGGQETQYF.

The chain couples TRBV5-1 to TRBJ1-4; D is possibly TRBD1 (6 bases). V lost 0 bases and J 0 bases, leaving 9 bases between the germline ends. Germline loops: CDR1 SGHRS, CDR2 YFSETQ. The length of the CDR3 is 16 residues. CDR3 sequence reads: CASSLGGGATNEKLFF. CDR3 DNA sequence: TGCGCCAGCAGCTTGGGCGGGGGCGCAACTAATGAAAAACTGTTTTTT.

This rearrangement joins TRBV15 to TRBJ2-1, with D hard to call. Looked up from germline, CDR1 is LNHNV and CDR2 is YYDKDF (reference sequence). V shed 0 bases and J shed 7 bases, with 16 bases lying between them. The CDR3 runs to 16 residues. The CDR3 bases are TGTGCCACCAGCAGAGATCTGGTAGATCGGTTAAATGAGCAGTTCTTC. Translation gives CATSRDLVDRLNEQFF.

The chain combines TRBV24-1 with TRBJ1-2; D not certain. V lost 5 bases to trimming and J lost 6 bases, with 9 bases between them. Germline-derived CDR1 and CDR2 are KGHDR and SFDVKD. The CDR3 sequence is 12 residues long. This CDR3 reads CATSGSTNGYTF. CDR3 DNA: TGTGCCACCAGTGGCAGTACTAATGGCTACACCTTC.

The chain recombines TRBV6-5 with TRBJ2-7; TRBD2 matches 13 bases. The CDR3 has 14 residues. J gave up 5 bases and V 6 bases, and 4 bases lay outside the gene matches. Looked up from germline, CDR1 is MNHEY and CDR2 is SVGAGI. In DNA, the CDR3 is TGTGCCAGCAGCTGGACTAGCGGGAGCCACGAGCAGTACTTC. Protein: CASSWTSGSHEQYF.

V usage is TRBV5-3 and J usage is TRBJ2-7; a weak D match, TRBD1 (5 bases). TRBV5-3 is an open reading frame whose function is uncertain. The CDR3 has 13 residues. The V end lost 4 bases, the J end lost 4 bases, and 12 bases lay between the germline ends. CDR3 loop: CARSPEGVYEQYV. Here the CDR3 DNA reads TGTGCCAGAAGCCCGGAAGGGGTTTACGAGCAGTACGTC.

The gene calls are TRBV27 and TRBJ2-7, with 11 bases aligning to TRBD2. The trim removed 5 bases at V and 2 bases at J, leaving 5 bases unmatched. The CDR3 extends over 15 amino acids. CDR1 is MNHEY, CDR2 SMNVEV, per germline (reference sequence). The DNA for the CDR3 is TGTGCCAGCAGTCTAGCGGGAGGTCTAACCTACGAGCAGTACTTC. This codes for CASSLAGGLTYEQYF.